This TCR beta chain was retrieved from a study of blood T cell repertoires in COVID-19. Study as a whole: The samples span acute and convalescent COVID-19 from the United States, Italy and Spain. From T cells, B-cell-depleted T cells, or PBMCs came the material, which was cDNA or gDNA.

In the authors' workflow: Amplifying reference gene primers gave estimates of nucleated cell counts. The table came from immunoSEQ multiplex PCR; TCRdb's copy has only in-frame clones and leaves some out. The D gene and trimming were derived from the DNA, and the V and J assignments and clone size from that table. Here the sample spans roughly 250,000 clones, roughly 81% being singletons. J was trimmed by 4 bases and V by 2 bases; bases with no gene match: 1. CDR1 and CDR2 from the germline V gene are KGHSH and LQKENI. The CDR3 runs 14 residues. Worth noting for this clone: The same CDR3 can be traced to other DNA sequences in this sample.

The chain employs TRBV18 and TRBJ1-5, with 8 bases that match TRBD1. Sample: peripheral blood. The TCR sequence derives from a man aged 50 or older with acute or convalescent COVID-19. The CDR3 coding sequence is TGTGCCAGCTCACCAGGACAGGGAAATCAGCCCCAGCATTTT. Its protein product is CASSPGQGNQPQHF.